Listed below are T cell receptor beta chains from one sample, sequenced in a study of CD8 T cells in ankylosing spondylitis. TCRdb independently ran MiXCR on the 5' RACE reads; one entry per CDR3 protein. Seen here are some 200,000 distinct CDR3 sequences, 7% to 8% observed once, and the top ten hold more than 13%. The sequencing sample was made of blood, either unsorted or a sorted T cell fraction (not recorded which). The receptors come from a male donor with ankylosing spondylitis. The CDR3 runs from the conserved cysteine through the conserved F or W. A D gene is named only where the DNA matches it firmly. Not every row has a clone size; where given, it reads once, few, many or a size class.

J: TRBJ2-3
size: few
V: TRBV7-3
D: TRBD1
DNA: TGTGCCAGCAGCTTAACCGTTAGGGACAGTGCGGCGCAGTATTTT
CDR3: CASSLTVRDSAAQYF

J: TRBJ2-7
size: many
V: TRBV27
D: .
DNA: TGTGCCAGCGGCCTAGGGGAATCTTGGGACGAGCAGTACTTC
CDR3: CASGLGESWDEQYF

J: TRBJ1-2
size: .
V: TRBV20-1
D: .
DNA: TGCAGTGCTAGGGTCAGGGGCTCCAACTATGGCTACACCTTC
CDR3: CSARVRGSNYGYTF

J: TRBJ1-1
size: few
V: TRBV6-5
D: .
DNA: TGTGCCAGCAAGTTTTTAGGCGAGATGAACACTGAAGCTTTCTTT
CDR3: CASKFLGEMNTEAFF

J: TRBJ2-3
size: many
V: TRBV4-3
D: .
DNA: TGCGCCAGCAGCCCAAGCAAGGGGTCGTCATATACGCAGTATTTT
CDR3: CASSPSKGSSYTQYF

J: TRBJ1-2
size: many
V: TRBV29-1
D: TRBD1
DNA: TGCAGCGTTGAGGACAGGGGGACGAACTATGGCTACACCTTC
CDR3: CSVEDRGTNYGYTF

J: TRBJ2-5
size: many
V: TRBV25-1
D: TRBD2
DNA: TGTGCCACCCGGACTAGCGGCCGTATGGGGGGCGAGACCCAGTACTTC
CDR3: CATRTSGRMGGETQYF

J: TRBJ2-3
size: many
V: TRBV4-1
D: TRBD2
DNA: TGCGCCAGCAGCCAAGTAGTAATAGCGGGGGATAGCACAGATACGCAGTATTTT
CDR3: CASSQVVIAGDSTDTQYF

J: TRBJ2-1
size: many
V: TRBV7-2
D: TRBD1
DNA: TGTGCCAGCAGCCTGGGACAGTCATTCAACAATGAGCAGTTCTTC
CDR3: CASSLGQSFNNEQFF

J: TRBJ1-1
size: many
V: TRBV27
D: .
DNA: TGTGCCAGCAGTTTCCCGGGGAACACTGAAGCTTTCTTT
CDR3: CASSFPGNTEAFF

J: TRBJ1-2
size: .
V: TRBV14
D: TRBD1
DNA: TGTGCCAGCAGCCAAGACCCCTGGGGACAGGAATATGGCTACACCTTC
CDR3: CASSQDPWGQEYGYTF

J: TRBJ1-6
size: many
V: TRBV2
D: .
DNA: TGTGCCAGCAAGGGTACAAGGTCCTATAATTCACCCCTCCACTTT
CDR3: CASKGTRSYNSPLHF

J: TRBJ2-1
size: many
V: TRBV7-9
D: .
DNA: TGTGCCAGCAGCCTCGGGACTTTTAATGAGCAGTTCTTC
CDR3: CASSLGTFNEQFF

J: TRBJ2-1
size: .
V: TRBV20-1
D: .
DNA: TGCAGTGCGAAAGCAGCCCGGACTGGAAGATCCTACAATGAGCAGTTCTTC
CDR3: CSAKAARTGRSYNEQFF

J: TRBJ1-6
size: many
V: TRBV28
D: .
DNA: TGTGCCAGCAGCCTCCAGGGAAGAGAGAGTTCACCCCTCCACTTT
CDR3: CASSLQGRESSPLHF

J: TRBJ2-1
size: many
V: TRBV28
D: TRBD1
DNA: TGTGCCAGCAGTCTTCCGGACAGGGCTTGGAATGAGCAGTTCTTC
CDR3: CASSLPDRAWNEQFF

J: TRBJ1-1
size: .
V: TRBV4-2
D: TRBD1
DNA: TGTGCCAGCAGCCAACGGACAGGGGCTATGAACACTGAAGCTTTCTTT
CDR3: CASSQRTGAMNTEAFF

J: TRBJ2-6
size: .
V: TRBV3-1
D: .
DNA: TGTGCCAGCAGCCAGCAGGGCCCCGGGGCCAACGTCCTGACTTTC
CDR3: CASSQQGPGANVLTF

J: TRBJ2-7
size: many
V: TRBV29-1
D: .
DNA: TGCAGCGTTGAGTCGGGCTACGAGCAGTACTTC
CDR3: CSVESGYEQYF

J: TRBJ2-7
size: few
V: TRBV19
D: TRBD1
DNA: TGTGCCAGTAGTGCGGGACAGGGGGCCTCCTACGAGCAGTACTTC
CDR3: CASSAGQGASYEQYF

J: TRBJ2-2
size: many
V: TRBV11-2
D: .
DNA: TGTGCCAGCAGCTTATCGTTCCGGACAGCGAACACCGGGGAGCTGTTTTTT
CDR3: CASSLSFRTANTGELFF

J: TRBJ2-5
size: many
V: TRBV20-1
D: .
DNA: TGCAGTGCTATTAAACGGGGAGAGACCCAGTACTTC
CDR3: CSAIKRGETQYF

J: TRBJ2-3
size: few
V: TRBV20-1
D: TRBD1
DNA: TGCAGTGCTAGTTGGGACAGGGTCCAAATAGCAGATACGCAGTATTTT
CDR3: CSASWDRVQIADTQYF

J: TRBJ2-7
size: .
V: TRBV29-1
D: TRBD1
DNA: TGCAGCGTTGGGACAGGTCACTCCTACGAGCAGTACTTC
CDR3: CSVGTGHSYEQYF

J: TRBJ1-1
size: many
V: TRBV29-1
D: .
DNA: TGCAGCGTCCCCGCGGGGAACACTGAAGCTTTCTTT
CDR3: CSVPAGNTEAFF

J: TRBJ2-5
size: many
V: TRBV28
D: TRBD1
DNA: TGTGCCAGCGAAGGACAGGCCGGGACCCAGTACTTC
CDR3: CASEGQAGTQYF

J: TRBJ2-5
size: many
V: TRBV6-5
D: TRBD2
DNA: TGTGCCAGCAGTGCAACTAGCGGGGGGTACCAAGAGACCCAGTACTTC
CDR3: CASSATSGGYQETQYF

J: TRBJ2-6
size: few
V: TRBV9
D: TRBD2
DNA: TGTGCCAGCAGCGTAGGATTCGGGGGGTACGGCTCTGGGGCCAACGTCCTGACTTTC
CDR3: CASSVGFGGYGSGANVLTF

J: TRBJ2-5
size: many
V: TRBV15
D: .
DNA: TGTGCCACCAGCAACCCTCAGGGGCTTGAGACCCAGTACTTC
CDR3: CATSNPQGLETQYF

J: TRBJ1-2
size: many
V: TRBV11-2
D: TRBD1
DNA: TGTGCCAGCAGCTTAGTACCAGCGGGACAGGGGGCATTTGCCCTTGGCTACACCTTC
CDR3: CASSLVPAGQGAFALGYTF

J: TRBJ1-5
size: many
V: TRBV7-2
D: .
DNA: TGTGCCAGCAGCTTGAGCTTCGGGGGTCGAAATCAGCCCCAGCATTTT
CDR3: CASSLSFGGRNQPQHF

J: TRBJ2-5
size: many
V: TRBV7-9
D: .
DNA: TGTGCCAGCAGCTTAGATCCGGAGACCCAGTACTTC
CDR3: CASSLDPETQYF

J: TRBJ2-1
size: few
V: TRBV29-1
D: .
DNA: TGCAGCGTTGGACCTACAGGGAGCTCCTACAATGAGCAGTTCTTC
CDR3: CSVGPTGSSYNEQFF

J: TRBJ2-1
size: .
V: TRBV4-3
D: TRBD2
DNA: TGCGCCAGCAGCCAGGGTGTCCTGGGGGGGATGAGGGATGAGCAGTTCTTC
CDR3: CASSQGVLGGMRDEQFF

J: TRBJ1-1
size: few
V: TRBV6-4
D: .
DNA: TGTGCCAGCAGTGCCCAGGGGCGAAGGGACACTGAAGCTTTCTTT
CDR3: CASSAQGRRDTEAFF

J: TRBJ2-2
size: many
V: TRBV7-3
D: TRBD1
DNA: TGTGCCAGCAGCTTACTTAGGCGACAGGGGAACGCCGGGGAGCTGTTTTTT
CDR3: CASSLLRRQGNAGELFF

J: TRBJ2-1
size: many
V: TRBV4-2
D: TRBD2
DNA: TGTGCCAGCAGCCCACTAGCGGAATACAATGAGCAGTTCTTC
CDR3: CASSPLAEYNEQFF

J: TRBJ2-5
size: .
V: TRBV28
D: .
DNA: TGTGCCAGCAGTCTTCGCGTTAGGGTGGGGGAGACCCAGTACTTC
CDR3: CASSLRVRVGETQYF

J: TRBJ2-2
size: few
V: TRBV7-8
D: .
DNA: TGTGCCAGCAGCACTCACACCGGGGAGCTGTTTTTT
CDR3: CASSTHTGELFF

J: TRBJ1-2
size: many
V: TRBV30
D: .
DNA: TGTGCCTGGGAGTCGACAGACGTCTATCCTGGCTACACCTTC
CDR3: CAWESTDVYPGYTF

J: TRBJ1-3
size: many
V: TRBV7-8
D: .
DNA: TGTGCCAGTGCTAAACAGGGACTCTTCTCTGGAAACACCATATATTTT
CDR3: CASAKQGLFSGNTIYF

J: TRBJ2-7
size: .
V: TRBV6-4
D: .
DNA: TGTGCCAGCAGAGGAGGGAGCAGGGGGATGCCCTACGAGCAGTACTTC
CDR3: CASRGGSRGMPYEQYF

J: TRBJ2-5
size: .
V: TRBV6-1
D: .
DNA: TGTGCCAGCAGGGTACCGGGGAGAACCTGGTACCAAGAGACCCAGTACTTC
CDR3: CASRVPGRTWYQETQYF

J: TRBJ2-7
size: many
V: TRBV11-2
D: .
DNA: TGTGCCAGCAGCCTCTTAGGGACTTCCTACGAGCAGTACTTC
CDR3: CASSLLGTSYEQYF